This T cell receptor (beta chain) stems from a study of OX40 agonist ivuxolimab in advanced cancers. Background on the study: Ivuxolimab is an agonistic anti-OX40 (CD134) antibody, and patients were treated with it. Patients were infused with ivuxolimab every 2 weeks at 0.01 to 10 mg/kg. Participants, around 80% male, averaged roughly 60 years of age, ranging from about 23 to 80. Anti-PD-1, anti-PD-L1 or anti-CTLA-4 therapy given earlier was allowed, and around 40% had some.

The CDR3 runs 12 residues. The germline V gene has CDR1 MNHNS and CDR2 SASEGT. V trimming: 2 bases; J trimming: 11 bases; junction bases outside the gene matches: 3. The repertoire was sequenced with immunoSEQ multiplex PCR; TCRdb's copy has only in-frame clones and lacks some. The data show 65,000 to 95,000 clones, with about nine tenths seen just once and over 0.15% held by the top ten. The material sequenced was CD4+ or CD8+ T cells sorted from blood, taken in a trial of the OX40 agonist ivuxolimab. The source is an adult with an advanced solid tumor such as melanoma, head and neck, liver or kidney cancer. The chain couples TRBV6-1 to TRBJ2-1; 7 bases line up with TRBD1. In DNA, the CDR3 is TGTGCCAGCAGTGAATGGGACAGCCAGCAGTTCTTC. Protein: CASSEWDSQQFF.